This TCR beta chain was observed in a study of blood T cell repertoires in COVID-19. Germline V lookup: CDR1 MGHRA, CDR2 YSYEKL. Trimming removed 0 bases from V and 3 bases from J, with 8 bases in between. The CDR3 spans 14 residues. Per the authors' pipeline: Amplifying reference gene primers gave estimates of nucleated cell counts. Measured with immunoSEQ multiplex PCR; TCRdb has only the in-frame clones, and not every one. D and trimming were read from the DNA, whereas the V and J calls and clone size are those reported in that table. The data show around 120,000 clones, about nine tenths seen once.

This receptor was obtained from a woman aged 70-85 years with acute or convalescent COVID-19. V usage is TRBV4-1 and J usage is TRBJ1-1; D is ambiguous. The sample was peripheral blood. CDR3 loop: CASSQDIVYTEAFF. CDR3 nucleotides: TGCGCCAGCAGCCAAGATATAGTTTACACTGAAGCTTTCTTT.